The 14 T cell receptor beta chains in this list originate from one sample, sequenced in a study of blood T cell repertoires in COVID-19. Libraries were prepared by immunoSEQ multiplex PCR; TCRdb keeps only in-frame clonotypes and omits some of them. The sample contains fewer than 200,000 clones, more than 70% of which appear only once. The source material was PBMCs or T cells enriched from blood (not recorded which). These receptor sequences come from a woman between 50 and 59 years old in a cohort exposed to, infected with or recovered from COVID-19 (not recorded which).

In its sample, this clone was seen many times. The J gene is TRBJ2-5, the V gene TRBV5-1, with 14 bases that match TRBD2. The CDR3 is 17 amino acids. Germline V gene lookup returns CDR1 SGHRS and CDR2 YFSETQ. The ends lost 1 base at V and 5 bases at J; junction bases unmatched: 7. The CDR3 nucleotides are TGCGCCAGCAGCTTGTTGACTAGCGGGGGGGCTGAGGAGACCCAGTACTTC. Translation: CASSLLTSGGAEETQYF.

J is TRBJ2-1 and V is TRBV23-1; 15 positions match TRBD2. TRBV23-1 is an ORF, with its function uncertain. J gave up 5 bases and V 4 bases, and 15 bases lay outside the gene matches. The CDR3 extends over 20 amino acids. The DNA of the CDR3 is TGCGCCAGCAGTCGCGCGGGACTAGCGGGAGGACCTGGGGAGGACAATGAGCAGTTCTTC. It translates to CASSRAGLAGGPGEDNEQFF.

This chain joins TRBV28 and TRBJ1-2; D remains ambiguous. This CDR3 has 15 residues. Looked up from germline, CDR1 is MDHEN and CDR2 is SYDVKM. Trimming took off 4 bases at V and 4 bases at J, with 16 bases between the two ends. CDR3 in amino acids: CASSSSITDFYGYTF. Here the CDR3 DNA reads TGTGCCAGCAGTTCATCAATCACAGATTTCTATGGCTACACCTTC.

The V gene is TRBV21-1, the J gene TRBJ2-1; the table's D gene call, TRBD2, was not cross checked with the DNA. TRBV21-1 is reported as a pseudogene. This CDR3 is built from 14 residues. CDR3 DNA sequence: TGTGCCAGCAGAGGACTGGGACTTTACAATGAGCAGTTCTTC. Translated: CASRGLGLYNEQFF.

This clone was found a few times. The CDR3 loop reads CASSSASAGAYEQYF. The CDR3 DNA sequence: TGTGCCAGCAGCTCCGCTTCAGCGGGGGCCTACGAGCAGTACTTC. The rearrangement links TRBV6-5 to TRBJ2-7; TRBD2 aligns across 8 bases. Per germline, CDR1 MNHEY and CDR2 SVGAGI. The CDR3 has 15 residues. With V trimmed by 6 bases and J by 2 bases, 9 bases remained unmatched.

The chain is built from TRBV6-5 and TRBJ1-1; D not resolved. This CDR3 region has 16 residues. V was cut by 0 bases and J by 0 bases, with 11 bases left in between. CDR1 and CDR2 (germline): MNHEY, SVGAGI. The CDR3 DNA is TGTGCCAGCAGTTACTCGACCCCTACTATGAACACTGAAGCTTTCTTT. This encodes CASSYSTPTMNTEAFF.

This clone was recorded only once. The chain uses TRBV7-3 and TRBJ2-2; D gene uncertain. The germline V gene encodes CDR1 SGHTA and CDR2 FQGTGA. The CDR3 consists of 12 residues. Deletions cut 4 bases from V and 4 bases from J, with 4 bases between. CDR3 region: CASSSSTGELFF. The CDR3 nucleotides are TGTGCCAGCAGCTCCTCCACCGGGGAGCTGTTTTTT.

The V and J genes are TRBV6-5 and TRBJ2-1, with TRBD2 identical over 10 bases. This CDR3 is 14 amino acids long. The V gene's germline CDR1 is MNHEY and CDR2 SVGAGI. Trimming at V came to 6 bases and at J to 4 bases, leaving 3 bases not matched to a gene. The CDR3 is CASRERGGYNEQFF. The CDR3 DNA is TGTGCCAGCAGAGAGCGGGGGGGATACAATGAGCAGTTCTTC.

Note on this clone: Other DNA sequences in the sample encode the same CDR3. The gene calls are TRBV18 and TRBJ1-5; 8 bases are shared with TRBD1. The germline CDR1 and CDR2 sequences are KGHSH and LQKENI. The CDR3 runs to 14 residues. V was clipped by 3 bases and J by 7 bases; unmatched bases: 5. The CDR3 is CASSPGQGGQPQHF. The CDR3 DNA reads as TGTGCCAGCTCACCTGGACAGGGCGGCCAGCCCCAGCATTTT.

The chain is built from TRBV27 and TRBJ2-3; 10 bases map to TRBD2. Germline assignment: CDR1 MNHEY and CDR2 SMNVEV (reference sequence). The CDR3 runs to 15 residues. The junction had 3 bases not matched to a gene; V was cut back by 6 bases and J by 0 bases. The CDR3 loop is CASRRTSGSTDTQYF. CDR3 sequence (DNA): TGTGCCAGCAGGCGGACTAGCGGTAGCACAGATACGCAGTATTTT.

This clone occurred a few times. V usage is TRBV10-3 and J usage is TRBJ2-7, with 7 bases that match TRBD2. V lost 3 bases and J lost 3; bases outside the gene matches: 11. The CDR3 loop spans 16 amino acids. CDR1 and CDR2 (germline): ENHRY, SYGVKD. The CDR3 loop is CAISDTWRESIYEQYF. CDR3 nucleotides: TGTGCCATCAGTGACACGTGGCGGGAGTCCATCTACGAGCAGTACTTC.

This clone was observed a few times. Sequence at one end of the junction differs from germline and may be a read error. For the CDR3, the DNA is TGTGCCAGTAGGCCCTTCTCCGGGAACATCGGGGAGCTGTTTTTT. Translated: CASRPFSGNIGELFF. The chain employs TRBV19 and TRBJ2-2; maybe TRBD2 (5 bases). CDR1 is LNHDA and CDR2 is SQIVND in the germline V gene (reference sequence). CDR3 length equals 15 residues.

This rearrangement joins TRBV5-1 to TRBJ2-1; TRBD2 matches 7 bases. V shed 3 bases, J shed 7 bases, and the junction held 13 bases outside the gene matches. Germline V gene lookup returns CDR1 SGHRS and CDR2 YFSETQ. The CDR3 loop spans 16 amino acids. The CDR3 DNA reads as TGCGCCAGCAGCTACCCTGGGGGAGGGGCATCGAATGAGCAGTTCTTC. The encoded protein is CASSYPGGGASNEQFF.

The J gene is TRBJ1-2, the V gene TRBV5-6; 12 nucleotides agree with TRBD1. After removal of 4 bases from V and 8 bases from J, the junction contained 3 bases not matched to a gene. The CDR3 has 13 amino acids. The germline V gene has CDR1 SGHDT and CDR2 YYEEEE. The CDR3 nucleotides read TGTGCCAGCAGCAGGGGACAGGGGGCGGGCTACACCTTC. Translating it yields CASSRGQGAGYTF.